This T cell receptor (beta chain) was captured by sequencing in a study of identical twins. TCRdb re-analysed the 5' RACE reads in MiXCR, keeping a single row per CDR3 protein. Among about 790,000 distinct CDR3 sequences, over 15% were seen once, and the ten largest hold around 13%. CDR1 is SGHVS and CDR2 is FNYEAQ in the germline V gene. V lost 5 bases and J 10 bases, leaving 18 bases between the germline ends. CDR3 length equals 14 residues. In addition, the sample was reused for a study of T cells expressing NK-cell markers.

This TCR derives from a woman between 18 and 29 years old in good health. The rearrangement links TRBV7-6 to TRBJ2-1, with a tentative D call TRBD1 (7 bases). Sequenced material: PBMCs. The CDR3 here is CASSPSTGDSEQFF. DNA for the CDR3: TGTGCCAGCAGCCCATCCACGGGGGACAGCGAGCAGTTCTTC.